The clone carrying this T cell receptor (beta chain) was detected only a few times. This entry is derived from a study of early T cells in non-severe SARS-CoV-2 infection. Molecules of cDNA were individually given unique molecular identifiers that were attached to them. One entry per CDR3 protein results from TCRdb running MiXCR on the 5' RACE reads. The data show tens of thousands of distinct CDR3 sequences, about 15% seen once. Germline CDR1 is MGHRA and CDR2 is YSYEKL. V was clipped by 5 bases and J by 2 bases, with 15 bases between them. CDR3 length: 15 residues. The TCR sequence derives from an adult who was a healthcare worker with PCR-confirmed SARS-CoV-2 infection or an uninfected control (not recorded which). The material sequenced was whole blood. This chain links TRBV4-1 with TRBJ1-1; D gene unclear. The CDR3 sequence is CASSLRHTTNTEAFF. In DNA, the CDR3 is TGCGCCAGCAGCTTGCGACATACTACTAACACTGAAGCTTTCTTT.